These 32 T cell receptor beta chains were all obtained from the same sample, sequenced in a study of blood T cells in healthy people across ages. It was with a sample-barcoded 5' primer and a J-beta primer mix that a second PCR of roughly 7 to 11 cycles was run. MiXCR, run by TCRdb on the 5' RACE reads, gives a single entry per CDR3 protein. Of 1.5 million or so distinct CDR3 sequences in the sample, 40% to 45% are singletons; the top ten hold around 4%. The sample consisted of blood. These TCRs come from a woman between 18 and 30 years old in good health.

The gene calls are TRBV12-3 or TRBV12-4 and TRBJ1-3; 8 bases agree with TRBD1. V dropped 6 bases and J dropped 1; count of bases not matched to a gene: 14. The CDR3 loop spans 18 amino acids. The CDR3 loop is CASSSSFGQGASGNTIYF. CDR3 nucleotide sequence: TGTGCCAGCAGCAGTTCCTTCGGGCAGGGGGCATCTGGAAACACCATATATTTT.

In its sample, this clonotype was seen many times. CDR3 bases: TGTGCCAGCAGTGAAGTAGCGGCCCTCCACTTT. Amino acid sequence: CASSEVAALHF. The chain links TRBV2 to TRBJ1-6, with D unresolved. Germline-derived CDR1 and CDR2 are SNHLY and FYNNEI. The CDR3 is 11 residues long. V was clipped by 1 base and J by 14 bases, with 6 bases between them.

The table lists this clonotype with many counts. V is TRBV4-1 and J is TRBJ2-5; D is unresolved. Trimming cost V 1 base and J 1 base, with 4 bases left between them. The CDR3 consists of 13 residues. From germline, CDR1 is MGHRA and CDR2 YSYEKL. The CDR3 region has the DNA TGCGCCAGCAGCCAAGTTACCCAAGAGACCCAGTACTTC. It specifies CASSQVTQETQYF.

The chain joins TRBV28 to TRBJ2-7; the D gene is possibly TRBD1 (6 bases). Germline V CDR1 and CDR2: MDHEN, SYDVKM. CDR3 length: 12 amino acids. Trimming cost V 8 bases and J 11 bases, with 19 bases left between them. CDR3 sequence: CASPWDPGQEYF. The CDR3 DNA is TGTGCCAGCCCGTGGGACCCGGGACAAGAGTACTTC.

The V and J genes are TRBV6-2 or TRBV6-3 and TRBJ1-1; D unclear. The CDR3 runs 13 residues. V dropped 8 bases and J dropped 2 bases, with 12 bases sitting between them. Per the germline V gene, CDR1 is MNHEY and CDR2 is SVGEGT. In DNA, the CDR3 is TGTGCCAGCGGGCCATTAAGAAACACTGAAGCTTTCTTT. Residues: CASGPLRNTEAFF.

About this clonotype itself: A clone one base away is much larger, so this may be a read error. The chain recombines TRBV12-3 or TRBV12-4 with TRBJ2-1; TRBD1 matches at 8 bases. This CDR3 has 14 residues. The CDR3 spells CANSPPRGLNEQFF. The CDR3 nucleotides read TGTGCCAACAGTCCCCCCAGGGGGCTGAATGAGCAGTTCTTC.

This clonotype showed up just a few times. The CDR3 protein is CASMSGVVGAFF. CDR3 coding DNA: TGTGCCAGCATGTCGGGGGTCGTAGGAGCTTTCTTT. The chain couples TRBV6-5 to TRBJ1-1; D is possibly TRBD1 (5 bases). This CDR3 region has 12 residues. The V end lost 7 bases, the J end lost 10 bases, and 16 bases lay between the germline ends. Germline assignment: CDR1 MNHEY and CDR2 SVGAGI.

The rearrangement joins TRBV5-1 to TRBJ1-1; D is possibly TRBD1 (6 bases). V lost 3 bases and J 4 bases, leaving 10 bases between the germline ends. This CDR3 has 13 residues. Germline V gives CDR1 SGHRS, CDR2 YFSETQ. The CDR3 DNA is TGCGCCAGCAGCTACAGGGTAGCCACTGAAGCTTTCTTT. It translates to CASSYRVATEAFF. Full variable domain (remainder filled in from reference TRBV5-1 and TRBJ1-1): KAGVTQTPRYLIKTRGQQVTLSCSPISGHRSVSWYQQTPGQGLQFLFEYFSETQRNKGNFPGRFSGRQFSNSRSEMNVSTLELGDSALYLCASSYRVATEAFFGQGTRLTVV.

This clonotype came up a few times. The rearrangement uses TRBV7-9 and TRBJ1-2, with a weak D call TRBD1 (6 bases). CDR3 size: 14 residues. V lost 9 bases to trimming and J lost 0 bases, with 14 bases between them. The V gene's germline CDR1 is SEHNR and CDR2 FQNEAQ (reference sequence). CDR3 DNA: TGTGCCAGTCGTATGGACAGTGCTAACTATGGCTACACCTTC. This encodes CASRMDSANYGYTF.

This clonotype was found a few times. The gene calls are TRBV30 and TRBJ2-5, with 8 nucleotides matching TRBD1. V shed 2 bases, J shed 1 base, and the junction held 9 bases outside the gene matches. CDR3 length: 16 residues. Germline CDR1 is GTSNPN and CDR2 is SVGIG (reference sequence). The chain's CDR3 is CAWSLRDRKFQETQYF. For the CDR3, the DNA is TGTGCCTGGAGTCTCCGGGACAGGAAGTTCCAAGAGACCCAGTACTTC.

DNA for the CDR3: TGCGCCAGCAGCTTGGAAAACGGCCAGGGGGTACCCTACGAGCAGTACTTC. Amino acids: CASSLENGQGVPYEQYF. The chain employs TRBV5-1 and TRBJ2-7; 7 bases align to TRBD1. CDR1 and CDR2 from the germline V gene are SGHRS and YFSETQ. CDR3 length: 17 residues. The trim removed 0 bases at V and 2 bases at J, leaving 11 bases unmatched.

The chain employs TRBV2 and TRBJ2-1; TRBD2 matches at 12 bases. Unmatched junction bases numbered 8, after V lost 6 bases and J lost 5 bases. CDR1 is SNHLY and CDR2 is FYNNEI in the germline V gene. There are 16 residues in the CDR3. Here the CDR3 reads CASRPRLAGDHNEQFF. CDR3 nucleotide sequence: TGTGCCAGCAGGCCTCGACTAGCGGGAGATCACAATGAGCAGTTCTTC.

This clonotype appeared a few times. The chain is built from TRBV4-1 and TRBJ2-5; D remains ambiguous. The DNA end lines up better with TRBJ2-7; the J call may be wrong. In germline, CDR1 is MGHRA, CDR2 YSYEKL. CDR3 length equals 13 residues. The CDR3 protein is CASSQVNLCEQYF. DNA for the CDR3: TGCGCCAGCAGCCAAGTTAACCTTTGCGAGCAGTACTTC.

Ten or more counts support this clonotype. The J gene is TRBJ2-3, the V gene TRBV7-2; unclear D gene. V was shortened by 0 bases and J by 2 bases, with 3 bases between the two germline ends. Germline lookup yields CDR1 SGHTA and CDR2 FQGNSA. This CDR3 has 13 amino acids. The CDR3 DNA follows: TGTGCCAGCAGCTTAGCCCACACAGATACGCAGTATTTT. It translates to CASSLAHTDTQYF.

The chain couples TRBV28 to TRBJ2-5; D may be TRBD2 (6 bases). With 6 bases removed from V and 0 bases from J, the gap between germline ends came to 14 bases. The CDR3 extends over 15 amino acids. CDR1 MDHEN and CDR2 SYDVKM come from the germline V gene. The CDR3 protein is CASSLWGRYQETQYF. The CDR3 nucleotides read TGTGCCAGCAGCCTTTGGGGGAGGTACCAAGAGACCCAGTACTTC.

This clonotype was seen more than once but under ten times. This may be a read error: a much more frequent sequence differs by one nucleotide. The chain recombines TRBV15 with TRBJ1-2; the D is unclear. The length of the CDR3 is 12 residues. Trimming removed 6 bases from V and 2 bases from J, with 7 bases in between. Germline assignment: CDR1 LNHNV and CDR2 YYDKDF (reference sequence). CDR3 region: CATREGNYGYTF. The CDR3 bases are TGTGCCACCAGGGAGGGAAACTATGGCTACACCTTC. Drawing the rest from reference TRBV15 and TRBJ1-2, the complete variable domain is DAMVIQNPRYQVTQFGKPVTLSCSQTLNHNVMYWYQQKSSQAPKLLFHYYDKDFNNEADTPDNFQSRRPNTSFCFLDIRSPGLGDTAMYLCATREGNYGYTFGSGTRLTVV.

The rearrangement joins TRBV12-3 or TRBV12-4 to TRBJ1-2; D remains ambiguous. The V end was cut by 3 bases, the J end by 3 bases, with 11 bases between. The CDR3 totals 14 residues. For the CDR3, the DNA is TGTGCCAGCAGTTTGAACGGACCCTACTATGGCTACACCTTC. This translates into CASSLNGPYYGYTF.

This clonotype was counted between two and nine times. The gene calls are TRBV6-1 and TRBJ1-2; D might be TRBD1 (5 bases). V gave up 3 bases and J gave up 3 bases, with 20 bases separating them. This CDR3 has 17 residues. In germline, CDR1 is MNHNS, CDR2 SASEGT. CDR3: CASSDLELNLGDYGYTF. In nucleotides, the CDR3 is TGTGCCAGCAGTGACCTGGAGTTGAACCTAGGGGACTATGGCTACACCTTC.

This clonotype was counted a few times. This chain uses TRBV20-1 with TRBJ2-1; D perhaps matches TRBD1 (6 bases). The germline gives CDR1 DFQATT, CDR2 SNEGSKA (reference sequence). The CDR3 loop spans 14 amino acids. Deletions cut 1 base from V and 3 bases from J, with 10 bases between. CDR3 sequence reads: CSARVPQGYNEQFF. The CDR3 bases are TGCAGTGCTAGAGTACCACAGGGCTACAATGAGCAGTTCTTC.

The V call is TRBV9, the J call TRBJ1-1, with 8 bases aligning to TRBD1. The CDR3 has 13 amino acids. Germline V lookup: CDR1 SGDLS, CDR2 YYNGEE. The trim removed 1 base at V and 8 bases at J, leaving 4 bases unmatched. CDR3 protein: CASSVTGTGEAFF. DNA of the CDR3: TGTGCCAGCAGCGTAACCGGGACAGGAGAAGCTTTCTTT.

This sequence joins TRBV5-8 and TRBJ2-4; no firm D call. Germline V gene lookup returns CDR1 SGHTS and CDR2 YDEGEE. This CDR3 comprises 15 residues. V lost 5 bases, J lost 0 bases, and 12 bases lay in between. CDR3 nucleotides: TGTGCCAGCAGTAGGCTACTTCTAGCCAAAAACATTCAGTACTTC. Amino acid sequence: CASSRLLLAKNIQYF.

V usage is TRBV7-3 and J usage is TRBJ2-1, with D unresolved. Germline V lookup: CDR1 SGHTA, CDR2 FQGTGA. Trimming stripped 4 bases from V and 0 bases from J, with 13 bases between. The CDR3 consists of 16 residues. The CDR3 coding sequence is TGTGCCAGCAGCTCGCCCGACTTTGACTCCTACAATGAGCAGTTCTTC. Protein product: CASSSPDFDSYNEQFF.

This clonotype was observed once. The gene calls are TRBV4-1 and TRBJ2-1, with 11 bases identical to TRBD1. The junction had 6 bases not matched to a gene; V was cut back by 5 bases and J by 6 bases. The germline gives CDR1 MGHRA, CDR2 YSYEKL. The CDR3 is made up of 15 amino acids. CDR3 bases: TGCGCCAGCAGCTCTGGACAGGGGGCCCGCAATGAGCAGTTCTTC. Its translation: CASSSGQGARNEQFF.

The chain carries TRBV13 and TRBJ2-1, with TRBD1 as a possible D gene (5 bases). CDR3 length: 15 amino acids. V was pared by 6 bases and J by 5 bases, with 17 bases between. Germline V gene lookup returns CDR1 PRHDT and CDR2 FYEKMQ (reference sequence). In DNA, the CDR3 is TGTGCCAGCAGTTCAACAGGTAGGATCGACAATGAGCAGTTCTTC. This sequence encodes CASSSTGRIDNEQFF.

The V and J genes are TRBV4-1 and TRBJ2-1, with 15 positions matching TRBD2. The CDR3 runs to 19 residues. V gave up 3 bases and J gave up 0 bases; unmatched junction bases: 6. Germline loops: CDR1 MGHRA, CDR2 YSYEKL. For the CDR3, the DNA is TGCGCCAGCAGCCAGAGGGGACTAGCGGGGGGTAGCTCCTACAATGAGCAGTTCTTC. Translated: CASSQRGLAGGSSYNEQFF.

V gene TRBV27 combines with J gene TRBJ2-7, with TRBD2 identical over 12 bases. The J call may be wrong; the DNA end is better matched by TRBJ2-1. From germline, CDR1 is MNHEY and CDR2 SMNVEV (reference sequence). The CDR3 length is 15 residues. CDR3 in amino acids: CASSTRTSGVNEQFF. DNA of the CDR3: TGTGCCAGCAGTACCCGGACTAGCGGGGTGAACGAGCAGTTCTTC.

The chain links TRBV6-2 or TRBV6-3 to TRBJ2-3; 11 nucleotides align to TRBD2. CDR3 length: 14 amino acids. Unmatched junction bases numbered 5, after V lost 9 bases and J lost 3 bases. Germline assignment: CDR1 MNHEY and CDR2 SVGEGT. The CDR3 DNA is TGTGCCAGTAGACTAGCGGGAACGACAGATACGCAGTATTTT. Translating gives CASRLAGTTDTQYF.

This clonotype was observed a handful of times. The likely explanation is a read error, given a far larger clone one base away. V is TRBV27 and J is TRBJ1-2; D not resolved. This CDR3 is 11 amino acids long. Germline V lookup: CDR1 MNHEY, CDR2 SMNVEV (reference sequence). In DNA form, the CDR3 reads TGTACCAGCAGTCCCGGCTATGGCTACACCTTC. It yields the protein CTSSPGYGYTF.

The CDR3 sequence: CASSDSSGRAYEQFF. In nucleotides, the CDR3 is TGTGCCAGCAGTGATTCTAGCGGGAGGGCCTATGAGCAGTTCTTC. The V call is TRBV2, the J call TRBJ2-1; 12 bases are shared with TRBD2. The V gene end was trimmed by 3 bases and the J gene end by 8 bases; junction bases not matched to a gene: 5. This CDR3 is 15 amino acids long. Germline CDR1 and CDR2: SNHLY and FYNNEI.

The chain links TRBV29-1 to TRBJ2-3; no firm D call. This CDR3 spans 13 amino acids. Deletions cut 6 bases from V and 5 bases from J, with 15 bases between. Germline assignment: CDR1 SQVTM and CDR2 ANQGSEA. The CDR3 DNA sequence: TGCAGCGTGTCCCTTGGCCGAGGAGATACGCAGTATTTT. Its translation: CSVSLGRGDTQYF.

The chain has TRBV12-3 or TRBV12-4 and TRBJ1-4; the D gene is possibly TRBD1 (6 bases). Deletions cut 5 bases from V and 5 bases from J, with 12 bases between. The CDR3 loop spans 14 amino acids. The CDR3 here is CASSNRDLNEKLFF. DNA for the CDR3: TGTGCCAGCAGTAACAGGGATCTCAATGAAAAACTGTTTTTT.

J is TRBJ2-3 and V is TRBV6-2 or TRBV6-3; D is possibly TRBD1 or TRBD2 (6 bases each). Trimming removed 8 bases from V and 1 base from J, with 13 bases in between. Germline assignment: CDR1 MNHEY and CDR2 SVGEGT. The CDR3 length is 14 residues. CDR3 nucleotide sequence: TGTGCCAGCCCGGGGGCTAGCGGCACAGATACGCAGTATTTT. Its translation: CASPGASGTDTQYF.